This record covers a single TCR beta chain. In terms of age and location, participants ranged from about 18 to 100 years and lived in about two dozen US areas. Participant-given clinical history determined each cohort assignment. This sample stems from a study of blood T cell repertoires in COVID-19. On the study more broadly: Whether acute or convalescent, the COVID-19 samples came from the United States, Italy and Spain.

Germline CDR1 reads SGHRS; CDR2 reads YFSETQ. V was clipped by 2 bases and J by 0 bases, with 9 bases between them. The CDR3 is 14 amino acids. Methods used by the authors: Amplified reference gene primers provided the basis for estimating nucleated cell counts. Method: immunoSEQ multiplex PCR; TCRdb's copy keeps in-frame clones and lacks some. V and J calls plus clone size are reproduced from that table; the DNA served to infer D and trimming. The data show approximately 200,000 clones, with 80% to 90% seen just once and about 3.5% held by the top ten. The chain carries TRBV5-1 and TRBJ2-7, with D possibly matching TRBD2 (5 bases). Sequencing was done on a sample of PBMCs or T cells enriched from blood (not recorded which). This clonotype was obtained from a woman aged 18-29 years in a cohort exposed to, infected with or recovered from COVID-19 (not recorded which). CDR3 DNA sequence: TGCGCCAGCAGCTTCGAGGGTAGCTCCTACGAGCAGTACTTC. Protein: CASSFEGSSYEQYF.